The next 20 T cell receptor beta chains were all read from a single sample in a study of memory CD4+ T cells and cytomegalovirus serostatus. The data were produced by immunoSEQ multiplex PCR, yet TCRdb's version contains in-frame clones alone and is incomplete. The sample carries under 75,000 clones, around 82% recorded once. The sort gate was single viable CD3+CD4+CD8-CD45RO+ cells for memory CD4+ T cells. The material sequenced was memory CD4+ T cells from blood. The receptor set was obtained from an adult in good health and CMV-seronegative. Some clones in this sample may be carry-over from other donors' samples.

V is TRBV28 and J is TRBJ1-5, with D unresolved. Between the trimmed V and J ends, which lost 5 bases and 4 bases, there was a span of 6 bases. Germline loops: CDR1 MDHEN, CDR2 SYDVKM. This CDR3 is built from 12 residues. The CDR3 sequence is CASSPPNQPQHF. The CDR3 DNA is TGTGCCAGCAGTCCCCCAAATCAGCCCCAGCATTTT.

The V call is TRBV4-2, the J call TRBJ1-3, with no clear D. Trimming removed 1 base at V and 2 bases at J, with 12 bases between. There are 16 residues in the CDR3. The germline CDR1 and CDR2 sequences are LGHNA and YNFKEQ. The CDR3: CASSQAYGSTGNTIYF. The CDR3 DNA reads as TGTGCCAGCAGCCAAGCGTATGGAAGTACTGGAAACACCATATATTTT.

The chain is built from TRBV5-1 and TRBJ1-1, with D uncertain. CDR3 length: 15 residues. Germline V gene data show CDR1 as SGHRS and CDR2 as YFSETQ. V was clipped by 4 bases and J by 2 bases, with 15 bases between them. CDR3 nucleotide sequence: TGCGCCAGCAGCCGGTCAGACGGACTCAACACTGAAGCTTTCTTT. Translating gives CASSRSDGLNTEAFF.

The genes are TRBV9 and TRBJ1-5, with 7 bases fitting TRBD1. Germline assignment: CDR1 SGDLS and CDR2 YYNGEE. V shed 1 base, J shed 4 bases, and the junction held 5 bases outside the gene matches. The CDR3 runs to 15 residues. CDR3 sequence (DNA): TGTGCCAGCAGCGTATCTCCAGGGGGAAATCAGCCCCAGCATTTT. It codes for CASSVSPGGNQPQHF.

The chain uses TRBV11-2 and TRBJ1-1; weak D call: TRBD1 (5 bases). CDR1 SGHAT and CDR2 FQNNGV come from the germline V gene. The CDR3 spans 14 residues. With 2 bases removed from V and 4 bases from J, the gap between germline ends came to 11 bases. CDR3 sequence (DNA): TGTGCCAGCAGCTTAATCAAGGGACTCACTGAAGCTTTCTTT. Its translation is CASSLIKGLTEAFF.

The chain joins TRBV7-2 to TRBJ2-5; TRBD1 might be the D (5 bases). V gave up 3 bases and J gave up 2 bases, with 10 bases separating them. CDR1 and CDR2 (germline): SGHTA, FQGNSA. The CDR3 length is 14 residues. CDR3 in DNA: TGTGCCAGCAGCTTCCAGGGAACACAAGAGACCCAGTACTTC. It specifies CASSFQGTQETQYF.

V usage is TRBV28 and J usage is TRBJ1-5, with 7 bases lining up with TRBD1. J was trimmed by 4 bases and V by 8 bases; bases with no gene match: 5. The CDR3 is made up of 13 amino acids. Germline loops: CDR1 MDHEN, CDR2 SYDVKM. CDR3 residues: CASGGQPNQPQHF. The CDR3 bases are TGTGCCAGCGGGGGACAGCCTAATCAGCCCCAGCATTTT.

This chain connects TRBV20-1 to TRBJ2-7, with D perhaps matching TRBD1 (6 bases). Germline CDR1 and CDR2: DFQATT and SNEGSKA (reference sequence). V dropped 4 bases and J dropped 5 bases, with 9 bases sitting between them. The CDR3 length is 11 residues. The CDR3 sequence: CSAKQGNEQYF. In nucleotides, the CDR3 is TGCAGTGCTAAACAGGGTAACGAGCAGTACTTC.

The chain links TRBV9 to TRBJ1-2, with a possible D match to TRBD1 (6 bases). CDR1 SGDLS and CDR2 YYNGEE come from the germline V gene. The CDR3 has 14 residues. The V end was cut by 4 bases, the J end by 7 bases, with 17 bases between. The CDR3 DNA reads TGTGCCAGCAGCTCTCACTCAGGGGCGGGTGGCTACACCTTC. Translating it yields CASSSHSGAGGYTF.

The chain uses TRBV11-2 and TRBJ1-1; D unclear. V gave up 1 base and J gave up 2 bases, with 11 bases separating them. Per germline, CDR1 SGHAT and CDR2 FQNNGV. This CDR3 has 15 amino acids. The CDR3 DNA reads TGTGCCAGCAGCTTAGGGGCGAACTCCAACACTGAAGCTTTCTTT. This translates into CASSLGANSNTEAFF.

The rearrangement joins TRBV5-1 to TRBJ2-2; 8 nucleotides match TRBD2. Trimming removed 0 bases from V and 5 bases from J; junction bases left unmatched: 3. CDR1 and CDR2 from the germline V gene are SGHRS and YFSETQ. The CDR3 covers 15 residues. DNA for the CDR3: TGCGCCAGCAGCTTGGAGTCTAGCGGGACCGGGGAGCTGTTTTTT. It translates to CASSLESSGTGELFF.

CDR3 residues: CASTPQGGDSPLHF. In DNA form, the CDR3 reads TGTGCCAGCACCCCCCAGGGAGGAGATTCACCCCTCCACTTT. The chain uses TRBV6-6 and TRBJ1-6; TRBD1 is a possible D gene (5 bases). CDR1 is MNHNY, CDR2 SVGAGI, per germline (reference sequence). Trimming took off 7 bases at V and 8 bases at J, with 15 bases between the two ends. The CDR3 runs to 14 residues.

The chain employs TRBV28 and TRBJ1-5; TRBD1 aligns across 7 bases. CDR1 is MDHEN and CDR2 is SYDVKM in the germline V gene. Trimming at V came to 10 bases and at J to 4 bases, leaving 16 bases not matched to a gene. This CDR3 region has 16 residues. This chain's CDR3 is CATHGWTGFGNQPQHF. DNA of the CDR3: TGTGCCACCCACGGCTGGACAGGTTTTGGGAATCAGCCCCAGCATTTT.

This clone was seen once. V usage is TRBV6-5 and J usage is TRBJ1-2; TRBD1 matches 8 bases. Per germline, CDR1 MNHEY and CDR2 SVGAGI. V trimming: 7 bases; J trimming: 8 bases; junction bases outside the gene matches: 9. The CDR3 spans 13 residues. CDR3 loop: CASTSGQENGYTF. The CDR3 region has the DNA TGTGCCAGCACCTCGGGACAGGAAAACGGCTACACCTTC.

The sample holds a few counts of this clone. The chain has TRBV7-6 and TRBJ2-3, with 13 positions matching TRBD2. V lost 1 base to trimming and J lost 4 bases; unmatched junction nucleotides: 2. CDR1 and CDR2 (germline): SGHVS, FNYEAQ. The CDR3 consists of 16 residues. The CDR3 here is CASSLGGLAGADTQYF. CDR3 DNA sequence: TGTGCCAGCAGCTTAGGCGGACTAGCGGGAGCAGATACGCAGTATTTT.

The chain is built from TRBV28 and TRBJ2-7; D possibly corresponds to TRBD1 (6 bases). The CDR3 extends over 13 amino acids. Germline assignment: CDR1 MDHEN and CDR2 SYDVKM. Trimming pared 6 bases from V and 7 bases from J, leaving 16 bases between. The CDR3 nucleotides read TGTGCCAGCAGCAAAATACAGGGACGGGAGCAGTACTTC. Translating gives CASSKIQGREQYF.

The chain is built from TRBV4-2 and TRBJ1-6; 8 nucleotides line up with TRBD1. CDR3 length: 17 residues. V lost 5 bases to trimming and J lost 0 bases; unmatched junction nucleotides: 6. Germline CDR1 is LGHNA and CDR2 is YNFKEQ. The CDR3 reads CASSEGQGYSYNSPLHF. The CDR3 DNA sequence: TGTGCCAGCAGCGAAGGACAGGGCTACTCCTATAATTCACCCCTCCACTTT.

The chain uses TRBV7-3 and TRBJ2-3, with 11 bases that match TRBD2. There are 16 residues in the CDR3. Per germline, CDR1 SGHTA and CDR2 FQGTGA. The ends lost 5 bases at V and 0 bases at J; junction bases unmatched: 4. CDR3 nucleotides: TGTGCCAGCAGCAACGGACTAGCGGGCAGCACAGATACGCAGTATTTT. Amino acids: CASSNGLAGSTDTQYF.

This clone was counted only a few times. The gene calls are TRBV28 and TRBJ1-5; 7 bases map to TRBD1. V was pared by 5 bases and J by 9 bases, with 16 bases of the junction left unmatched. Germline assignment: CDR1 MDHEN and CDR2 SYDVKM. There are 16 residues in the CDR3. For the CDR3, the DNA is TGTGCCAGCAGTCTCGCCTGGGGACAGACTGGATTGCCCCAGCATTTT. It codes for CASSLAWGQTGLPQHF.

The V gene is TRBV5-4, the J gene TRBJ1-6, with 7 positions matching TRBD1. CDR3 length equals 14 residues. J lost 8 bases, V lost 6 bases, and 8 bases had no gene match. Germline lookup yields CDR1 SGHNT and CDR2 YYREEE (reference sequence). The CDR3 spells CASKPGQVDSPLHF. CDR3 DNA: TGTGCCAGCAAACCAGGACAGGTGGATTCACCCCTCCACTTT.